The TCR beta chain described here comes from a study of blood T cell repertoires in COVID-19. Overall study context: Collection of acute and convalescent COVID-19 samples took place in the United States, Italy and Spain. T cells, B-cell-depleted T cells, or PBMCs supplied cDNA or gDNA.

This CDR3 is 12 amino acids long. The V gene lost 3 bases and the J gene lost 4 bases, with 4 bases spanning the gap. Germline V lookup: CDR1 LGHDT, CDR2 YNNKEL (reference sequence). Authors' analysis steps: From reference gene primer amplification, estimates of nucleated cell counts were derived. Method: immunoSEQ multiplex PCR; TCRdb's copy keeps in-frame clones and lacks some. V, J and clone size are taken as reported in that table, and D and trimming were inferred from the DNA itself. The table shows 110,000 or so clones, with 85% occurring only once. This clone was detected only a few times. Other DNA sequences from this sample encode an identical CDR3 as well.

The source is a human donor in a cohort sampled during active COVID-19. Sequencing was performed on peripheral blood. The V and J genes are TRBV3-1 (or the pseudogene TRBV3-2) and TRBJ1-5; D ambiguous. The CDR3 coding sequence is TGTGCCAGCAGCCACCTGAATCAGCCCCAGCATTTT. Amino acid sequence: CASSHLNQPQHF.